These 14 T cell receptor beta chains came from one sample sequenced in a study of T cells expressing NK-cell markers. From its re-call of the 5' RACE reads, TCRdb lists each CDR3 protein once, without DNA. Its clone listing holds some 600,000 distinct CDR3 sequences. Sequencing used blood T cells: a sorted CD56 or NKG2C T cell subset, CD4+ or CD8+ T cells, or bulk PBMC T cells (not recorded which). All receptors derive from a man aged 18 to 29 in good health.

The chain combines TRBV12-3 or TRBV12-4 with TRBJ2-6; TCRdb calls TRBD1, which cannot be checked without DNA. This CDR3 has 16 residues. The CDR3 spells CASSLIPLGGANVLTF.

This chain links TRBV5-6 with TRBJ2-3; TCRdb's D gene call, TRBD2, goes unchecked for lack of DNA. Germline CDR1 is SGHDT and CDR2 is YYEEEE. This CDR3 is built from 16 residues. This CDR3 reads CASSLRLAGVWDTQYF.

CDR3 protein: CASRVSNNQPQHF. The rearrangement uses TRBV12-3 or TRBV12-4 and TRBJ1-5. This CDR3 contains 13 residues.

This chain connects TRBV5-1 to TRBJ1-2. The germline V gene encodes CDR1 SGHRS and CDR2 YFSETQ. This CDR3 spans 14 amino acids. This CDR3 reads CASSLEARNYGYTF.

The CDR3 reads CSARDSRDLLGHEQFF. V gene TRBV20-1 combines with J gene TRBJ2-1; lacking DNA, the TRBD1 call made by TCRdb goes unchecked. This CDR3 is built from 16 residues. Germline-derived CDR1 and CDR2 are DFQATT and SNEGSKA (reference sequence).

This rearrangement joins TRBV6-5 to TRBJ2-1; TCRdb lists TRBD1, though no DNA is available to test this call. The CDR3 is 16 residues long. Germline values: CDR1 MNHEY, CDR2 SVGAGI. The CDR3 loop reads CASSYNPFDRVHEQFF.

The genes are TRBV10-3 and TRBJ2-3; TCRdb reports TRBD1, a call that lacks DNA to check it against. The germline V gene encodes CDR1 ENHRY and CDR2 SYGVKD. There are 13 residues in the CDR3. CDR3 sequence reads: CAITTGKDGTQYF.

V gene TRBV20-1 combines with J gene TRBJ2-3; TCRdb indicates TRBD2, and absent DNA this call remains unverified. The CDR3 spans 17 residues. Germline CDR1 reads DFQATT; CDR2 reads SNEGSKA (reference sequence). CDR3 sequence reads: CSAIGLAGTPSTDTQYF.

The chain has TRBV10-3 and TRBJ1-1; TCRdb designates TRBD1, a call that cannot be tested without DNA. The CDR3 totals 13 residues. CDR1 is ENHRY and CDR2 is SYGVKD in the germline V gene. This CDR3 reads CAISDPGPIEAFF.

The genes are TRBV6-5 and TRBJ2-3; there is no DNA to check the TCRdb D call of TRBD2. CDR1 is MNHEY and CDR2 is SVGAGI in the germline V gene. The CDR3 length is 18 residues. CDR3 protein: CASSYGTTLASSTDTQYF.

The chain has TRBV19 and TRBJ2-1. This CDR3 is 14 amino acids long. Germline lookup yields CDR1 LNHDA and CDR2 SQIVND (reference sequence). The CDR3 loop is CASSIGTGIVRQFF.

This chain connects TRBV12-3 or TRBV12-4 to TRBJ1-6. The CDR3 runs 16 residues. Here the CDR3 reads CASSSPGRAAGSPLHF.

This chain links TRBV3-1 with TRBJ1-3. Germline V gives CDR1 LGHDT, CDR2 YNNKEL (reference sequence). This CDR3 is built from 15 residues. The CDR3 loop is CASSPRGLSGNTIYF.

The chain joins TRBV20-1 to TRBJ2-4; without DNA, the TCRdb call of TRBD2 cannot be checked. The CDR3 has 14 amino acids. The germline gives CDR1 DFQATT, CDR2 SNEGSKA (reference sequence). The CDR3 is CSAAGRGGQNIQYF.